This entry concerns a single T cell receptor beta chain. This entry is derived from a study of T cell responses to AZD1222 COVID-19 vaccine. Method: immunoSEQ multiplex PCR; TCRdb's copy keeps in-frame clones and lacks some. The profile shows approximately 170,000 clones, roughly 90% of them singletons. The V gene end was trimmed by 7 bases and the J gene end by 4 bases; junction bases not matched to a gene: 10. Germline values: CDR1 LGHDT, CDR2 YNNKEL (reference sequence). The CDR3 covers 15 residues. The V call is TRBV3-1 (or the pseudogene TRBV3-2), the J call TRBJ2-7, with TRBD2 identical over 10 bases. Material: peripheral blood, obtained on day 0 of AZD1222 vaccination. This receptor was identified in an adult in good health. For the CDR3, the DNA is TGTGCCAGCAAGTCTAGCGGGAGAAAGGGTTACGAGCAGTACTTC. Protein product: CASKSSGRKGYEQYF.